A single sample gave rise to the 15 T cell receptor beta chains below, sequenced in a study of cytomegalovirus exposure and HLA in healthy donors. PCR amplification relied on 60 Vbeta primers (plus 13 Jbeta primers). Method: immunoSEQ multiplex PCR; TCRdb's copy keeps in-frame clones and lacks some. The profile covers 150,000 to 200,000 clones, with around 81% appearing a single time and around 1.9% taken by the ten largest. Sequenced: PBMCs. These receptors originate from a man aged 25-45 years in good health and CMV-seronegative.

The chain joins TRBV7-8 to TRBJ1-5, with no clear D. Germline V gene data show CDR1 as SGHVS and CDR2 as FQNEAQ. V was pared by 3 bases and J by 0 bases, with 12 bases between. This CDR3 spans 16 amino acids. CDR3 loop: CASSLTVEGSNQPQHF. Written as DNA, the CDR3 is TGTGCCAGCAGCTTGACGGTTGAGGGTAGCAATCAGCCCCAGCATTTT.

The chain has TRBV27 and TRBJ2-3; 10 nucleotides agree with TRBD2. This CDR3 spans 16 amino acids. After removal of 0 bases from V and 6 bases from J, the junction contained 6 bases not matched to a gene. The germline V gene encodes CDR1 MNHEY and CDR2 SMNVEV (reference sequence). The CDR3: CASSLSLAGAADTQYF. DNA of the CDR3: TGTGCCAGCAGTTTATCTCTAGCGGGAGCTGCGGATACGCAGTATTTT.

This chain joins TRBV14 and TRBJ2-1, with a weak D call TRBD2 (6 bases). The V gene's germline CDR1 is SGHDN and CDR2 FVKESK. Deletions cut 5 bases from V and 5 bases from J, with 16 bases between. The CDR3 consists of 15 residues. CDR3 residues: CASSSRGGTHNEQFF. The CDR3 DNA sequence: TGTGCCAGCAGCTCGCGCGGAGGGACCCACAATGAGCAGTTCTTC. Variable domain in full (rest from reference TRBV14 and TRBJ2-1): EAGVTQFPSHSVIEKGQTVTLRCDPISGHDNLYWYRRVMGKEIKFLLHFVKESKQDESGMPNNRFLAERTGGTYSTLKVQPAELEDSGVYFCASSSRGGTHNEQFFGPGTRLTVL.

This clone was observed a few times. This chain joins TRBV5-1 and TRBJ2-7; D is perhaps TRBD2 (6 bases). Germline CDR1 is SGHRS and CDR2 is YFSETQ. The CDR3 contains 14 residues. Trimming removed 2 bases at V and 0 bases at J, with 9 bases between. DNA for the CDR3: TGCGCCAGCAGCTTTAGCGGAAGCTCCTACGAGCAGTACTTC. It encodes CASSFSGSSYEQYF.

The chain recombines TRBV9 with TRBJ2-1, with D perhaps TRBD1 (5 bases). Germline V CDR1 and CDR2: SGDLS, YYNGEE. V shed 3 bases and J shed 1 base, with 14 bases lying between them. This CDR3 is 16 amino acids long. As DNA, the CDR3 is TGTGCCAGCAGCGGAATGAAGGGGCCATCCTACAATGAGCAGTTCTTC. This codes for CASSGMKGPSYNEQFF.

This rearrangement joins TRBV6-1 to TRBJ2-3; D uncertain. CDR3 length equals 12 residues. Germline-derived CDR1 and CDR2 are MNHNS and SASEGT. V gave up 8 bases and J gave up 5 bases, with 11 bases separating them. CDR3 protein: CASSASQDTQYF. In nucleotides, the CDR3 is TGTGCCAGCTCGGCTAGTCAAGATACGCAGTATTTT.

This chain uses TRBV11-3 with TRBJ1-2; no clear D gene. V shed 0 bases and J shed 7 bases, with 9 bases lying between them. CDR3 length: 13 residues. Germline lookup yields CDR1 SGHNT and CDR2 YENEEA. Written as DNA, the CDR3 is TGTGCCAGCAGCTTAGAGGGAGGGCTTGGCTACACCTTC. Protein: CASSLEGGLGYTF.

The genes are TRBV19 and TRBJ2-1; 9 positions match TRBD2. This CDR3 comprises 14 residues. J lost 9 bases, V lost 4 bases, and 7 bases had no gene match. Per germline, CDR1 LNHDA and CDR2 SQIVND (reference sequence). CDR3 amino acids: CASSTWTSALEQFF. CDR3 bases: TGTGCCAGTAGTACCTGGACTAGCGCTCTTGAGCAGTTCTTC.

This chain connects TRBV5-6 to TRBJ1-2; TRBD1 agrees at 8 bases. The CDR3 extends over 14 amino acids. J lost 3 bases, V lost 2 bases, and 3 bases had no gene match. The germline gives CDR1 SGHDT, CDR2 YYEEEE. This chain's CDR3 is CASSFATGDYGYTF. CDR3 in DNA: TGTGCCAGCAGCTTCGCGACAGGGGACTATGGCTACACCTTC. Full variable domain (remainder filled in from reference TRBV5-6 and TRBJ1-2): DAGVTQSPTHLIKTRGQQVTLRCSPKSGHDTVSWYQQALGQGPQFIFQYYEEEERQRGNFPDRFSGHQFPNYSSELNVNALLLGDSALYLCASSFATGDYGYTFGSGTRLTVV.

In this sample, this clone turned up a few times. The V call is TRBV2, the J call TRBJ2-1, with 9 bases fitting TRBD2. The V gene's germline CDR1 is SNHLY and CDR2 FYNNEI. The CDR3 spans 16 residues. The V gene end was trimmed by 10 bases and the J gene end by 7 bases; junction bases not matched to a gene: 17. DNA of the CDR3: TGTGCCAACAAGGGGGGCGGGAGGGCACAGATGAATGAGCAGTTCTTC. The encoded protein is CANKGGGRAQMNEQFF.

The CDR3 protein is CASSPTSGRGDTQYF. CDR3 DNA: TGTGCCAGCAGCCCGACCAGCGGGAGGGGGGATACGCAGTATTTT. The chain employs TRBV9 and TRBJ2-3, with 10 nucleotides matching TRBD2. The CDR3 totals 15 residues. In germline, CDR1 is SGDLS, CDR2 YYNGEE. V shed 4 bases and J 6 bases; nucleotides not matched to a gene: 8. Drawing the rest from reference TRBV9 and TRBJ2-3, the complete variable domain is DSGVTQTPKHLITATGQRVTLRCSPRSGDLSVYWYQQSLDQGLQFLIQYYNGEERAKGNILERFSAQQFPDLHSELNLSSLELGDSALYFCASSPTSGRGDTQYFGPGTRLTVL.

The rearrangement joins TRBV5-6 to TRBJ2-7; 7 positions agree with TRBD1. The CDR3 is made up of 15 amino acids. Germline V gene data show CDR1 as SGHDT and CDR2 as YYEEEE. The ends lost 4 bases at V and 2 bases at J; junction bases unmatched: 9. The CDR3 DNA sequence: TGTGCCAGCAGCCGAGGACGAACAGGGGCCTACGAGCAGTACTTC. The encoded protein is CASSRGRTGAYEQYF.

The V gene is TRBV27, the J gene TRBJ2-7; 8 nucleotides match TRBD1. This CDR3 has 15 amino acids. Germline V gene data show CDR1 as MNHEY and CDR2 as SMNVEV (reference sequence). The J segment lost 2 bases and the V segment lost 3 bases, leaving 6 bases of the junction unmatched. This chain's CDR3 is CASSFSGTGTYEQYF. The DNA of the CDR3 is TGTGCCAGCAGTTTTTCCGGGACAGGTACCTACGAGCAGTACTTC.

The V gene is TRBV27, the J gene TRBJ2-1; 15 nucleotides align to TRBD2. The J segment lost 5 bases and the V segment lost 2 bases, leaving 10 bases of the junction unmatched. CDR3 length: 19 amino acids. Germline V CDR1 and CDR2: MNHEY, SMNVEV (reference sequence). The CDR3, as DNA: TGTGCCAGCAGTTTAATGCATACGGGACTAGCGGGAGGTGACAATGAGCAGTTCTTC. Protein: CASSLMHTGLAGGDNEQFF.

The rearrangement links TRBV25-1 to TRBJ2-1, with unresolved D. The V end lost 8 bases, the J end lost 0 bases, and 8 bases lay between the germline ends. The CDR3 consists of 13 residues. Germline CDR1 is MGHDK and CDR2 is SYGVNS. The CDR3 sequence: CASGGDSYNEQFF. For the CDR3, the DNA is TGTGCCAGCGGCGGTGACTCCTACAATGAGCAGTTCTTC.